The present TCR beta chain was sequenced within a study of identical twins. Using its own MiXCR run on the 5' RACE reads, TCRdb lists one record per CDR3 protein. The sample lists fewer than 350,000 distinct CDR3 sequences; under 9.5% were seen once. Study outcomes and limitations: Models underestimated how often monozygotic twins shared out-of-frame TCR alpha. Partly confounded zero-insertion analyses could result from invariant MAIT and iNKT cells. Sequences that were out-of-frame, alpha and twin-shared displayed an excess of low generation probability.

This clonotype appeared many times. Its matching antigen is unknown. The sample also formed part of further work on yellow fever vaccine responses in identical twins.

The sequence was obtained from a woman aged 18-29 years in good health. Source material: memory (CD45RO+) T cells sorted from blood.

The DNA of the CDR3 is TGCGCCAGCAGCCAAGATGCACAGGGGTTTGGAAACACCATATATTTT. It codes for CASSQDAQGFGNTIYF. The chain is built from TRBV4-1 and TRBJ1-3; 7 bases map to TRBD1. V was clipped by 0 bases and J by 3 bases; unmatched bases: 5. The CDR3 has 16 residues. Germline values: CDR1 MGHRA, CDR2 YSYEKL.